The 18 T cell receptor beta chains listed next were all sequenced from one sample in a study of CD8 T cells in ankylosing spondylitis. TCRdb re-derived calls from the 5' RACE reads in MiXCR, one entry per CDR3 protein. The table includes roughly 250,000 distinct CDR3 sequences, 8% to 9.5% detected once. The sequenced sample consisted of blood, either unsorted or a sorted T cell fraction (not recorded which). These receptors were obtained from a male donor with ankylosing spondylitis or in good health (not recorded which).

This clonotype was seen many times. This chain uses TRBV7-2 with TRBJ1-1; D might be TRBD1 (5 bases). The CDR3 consists of 15 residues. Germline V lookup: CDR1 SGHTA, CDR2 FQGNSA. V was clipped by 4 bases and J by 6 bases, with 18 bases between them. CDR3 sequence (DNA): TGTGCCAGCAGCTCCCATGCAGGGATTAAATCTGAAGCTTTCTTT. Its translation is CASSSHAGIKSEAFF.

V usage is TRBV18 and J usage is TRBJ2-3, with D possibly being TRBD2 (6 bases). This CDR3 comprises 14 residues. Germline lookup yields CDR1 KGHSH and CDR2 LQKENI. The ends were cut back, 6 bases at V and 6 bases at J, with 16 bases in the middle. The CDR3 loop reads CASSPLDGGDTQYF. CDR3 coding DNA: TGTGCCAGCTCTCCCCTGGACGGAGGGGATACGCAGTATTTT. Full variable domain (outside the CDR3, taken from reference TRBV18 and TRBJ2-3): NAGVMQNPRHLVRRRGQEARLRCSPMKGHSHVYWYRQLPEEGLKFMVYLQKENIIDESGMPKERFSAEFPKEGPSILRIQQVVRGDSAAYFCASSPLDGGDTQYFGPGTRLTVL.

The V call is TRBV19, the J call TRBJ2-7; D unclear. CDR1 LNHDA and CDR2 SQIVND come from the germline V gene (reference sequence). The CDR3 contains 13 residues. V was cut by 3 bases and J by 0 bases, with 6 bases left in between. CDR3 amino acids: CASSMGFSYEQYF. Here the CDR3 DNA reads TGTGCCAGTAGTATGGGGTTCTCCTACGAGCAGTACTTC.

V is TRBV20-1 and J is TRBJ2-5; 8 bases are a match to TRBD1. The CDR3 extends over 15 amino acids. Germline CDR1 DFQATT, CDR2 SNEGSKA (reference sequence). V dropped 3 bases and J dropped 4; count of bases not matched to a gene: 10. The CDR3, as DNA: TGCAGTGCTAGGGGTACGGCAGGGGGCTCAGAGACCCAGTACTTC. This codes for CSARGTAGGSETQYF.

In this sample, this clonotype turned up many times. The rearrangement uses TRBV5-6 and TRBJ2-1, with D possibly TRBD1 on 5 matching bases. Germline CDR1 and CDR2: SGHDT and YYEEEE. The ends were cut back, 2 bases at V and 10 bases at J, with 16 bases in the middle. The CDR3 is 14 amino acids. CDR3 in amino acids: CASSFRGSRREQFF. CDR3 nucleotide sequence: TGTGCCAGCAGCTTTAGGGGTTCCCGCCGGGAGCAGTTCTTC.

In regard to this clonotype: One base away lies a much larger clone, so this may be a sequencing read error. The gene calls are TRBV5-1 and TRBJ2-5, with D hard to call. The CDR3 is 14 amino acids. Germline CDR1 and CDR2: SGHRS and YFSETQ. V was cut by 0 bases and J by 0 bases, with 6 bases left in between. Here the CDR3 DNA reads TGCGCCAGCAGCTTGGCTAGACACCAAGAGACCCAGTACTTC. Translated: CASSLARHQETQYF. Looking up the rest from reference TRBV5-1 and TRBJ2-5 gives the full variable domain: KAGVTQTPRYLIKTRGQQVTLSCSPISGHRSVSWYQQTPGQGLQFLFEYFSETQRNKGNFPGRFSGRQFSNSRSEMNVSTLELGDSALYLCASSLARHQETQYFGPGTRLLVL.

This clonotype was recorded many times. This chain connects TRBV2 to TRBJ1-6, with D unresolved. From germline, CDR1 is SNHLY and CDR2 FYNNEI. This CDR3 has 15 residues. The V gene lost 3 bases and the J gene lost 3 bases, with 9 bases spanning the gap. The DNA for the CDR3 is TGTGCCAGCAGTGAGTTGGGTGACTATAATTCACCCCTCCACTTT. This sequence encodes CASSELGDYNSPLHF.

This clonotype came up many times. J is TRBJ1-6 and V is TRBV19; 9 bases match TRBD1. The CDR3 is 14 amino acids. The germline V gene has CDR1 LNHDA and CDR2 SQIVND (reference sequence). V shed 7 bases and J 8 bases; nucleotides not matched to a gene: 6. In DNA form, the CDR3 reads TGTGCCAGTACCCCGGGACAGGGTTATTCACCCCTCCACTTT. It translates to CASTPGQGYSPLHF.

The sample holds many counts of this clonotype. V usage is TRBV7-6 and J usage is TRBJ2-3, with 7 bases identical to TRBD2. Germline V gives CDR1 SGHVS, CDR2 FNYEAQ. Trimming cost V 5 bases and J 2 bases; bases outside gene matches: 7. The length of the CDR3 is 15 residues. DNA for the CDR3: TGTGCCAGCAGCGCGGGACTACTTGACACAGATACGCAGTATTTT. It yields the protein CASSAGLLDTDTQYF.

A few counts support this clonotype. V gene TRBV10-3 combines with J gene TRBJ1-1; 7 positions agree with TRBD1. The length of the CDR3 is 15 residues. Germline CDR1 is ENHRY and CDR2 is SYGVKD. With V trimmed by 3 bases and J by 11 bases, 15 bases remained unmatched. This chain's CDR3 is CAISDSQTGADPAFF. CDR3 nucleotides: TGTGCCATCAGTGACTCCCAAACAGGGGCGGACCCCGCTTTCTTT.

With respect to this clonotype: Mismatch with germline at one junction end may stem from a read error. V and J are TRBV7-2 and TRBJ2-2, with TRBD2 matching 8 bases. CDR1 and CDR2 (germline): SGHTA, FQGNSA. The length of the CDR3 is 14 residues. This chain's CDR3 is CSSSLGTSAGELFF. As DNA, the CDR3 is TGTTCCAGCAGCTTAGGGACTAGTGCCGGGGAGCTGTTTTTT.

This clonotype was counted ten times or more. V usage is TRBV7-2 and J usage is TRBJ1-5; D ambiguous. Trimming removed 7 bases at V and 9 bases at J, with 13 bases between. CDR3 size: 12 residues. The germline V gene has CDR1 SGHTA and CDR2 FQGNSA. The CDR3 coding sequence is TGTGCCAGCACCCCGGAGGTAGGGCCCCAGCATTTT. Translation: CASTPEVGPQHF.

This clonotype was counted at least ten times. This chain uses TRBV30 with TRBJ2-1; possibly TRBD2 for D (5 bases). Germline V lookup: CDR1 GTSNPN, CDR2 SVGIG (reference sequence). The CDR3 has 11 residues. V lost 3 bases, J lost 10 bases, and 10 bases lay in between. The CDR3 DNA follows: TGTGCCTGGAGGATGAAGCGGGAGCAGTTCTTC. Protein: CAWRMKREQFF. The full variable domain, completed using reference TRBV30 and TRBJ2-1, is SQTIHQWPATLVQPVGSPLSLECTVEGTSNPNLYWYRQAAGRGLQLLFYSVGIGQISSEVPQNLSASRPQDRQFILSSKKLLLSDSGFYLCAWRMKREQFFGPGTRLTVL.

This clonotype has ten or more counts. V and J are TRBV3-1 and TRBJ2-7; D unclear. Germline V gene sequence: CDR1 LGHDT, CDR2 YNNKEL (reference sequence). CDR3 length: 12 residues. Trimming stripped 4 bases from V and 5 bases from J, with 9 bases between. The CDR3 sequence: CASSPTGHEQYF. CDR3 bases: TGTGCCAGCAGCCCCACGGGCCACGAGCAGTACTTC.

This clonotype was recorded many times. This rearrangement joins TRBV24-1 to TRBJ2-1; weak D call: TRBD2 (5 bases). V dropped 5 bases and J dropped 0 bases, with 13 bases sitting between them. Germline loops: CDR1 KGHDR, CDR2 SFDVKD. The CDR3 consists of 16 residues. CDR3 DNA sequence: TGTGCCACCAGTGCCTCGGGGTCCAGCTCCTACAATGAGCAGTTCTTC. Protein: CATSASGSSSYNEQFF.

This clonotype appeared many times. This rearrangement joins TRBV12-3 or TRBV12-4 to TRBJ2-1; TRBD2 aligns across 8 bases. V trimming: 8 bases; J trimming: 6 bases; junction bases outside the gene matches: 6. The CDR3 loop spans 13 amino acids. The CDR3 coding sequence is TGTGCCAGCCTGCCCGGGACTAGCAATGAGCAGTTCTTC. It codes for CASLPGTSNEQFF.

This clonotype was picked up many times. The genes are TRBV7-9 and TRBJ2-7, with D possibly TRBD1 on 6 matching bases. CDR1 and CDR2 (germline): SEHNR, FQNEAQ (reference sequence). This CDR3 comprises 12 residues. The germline V and J ends were trimmed by 5 bases and 6 bases, with 11 bases remaining between them. CDR3 coding DNA: TGTGCCAGCAGCAAAGACAGGTCCGAGCAGTACTTC. It codes for CASSKDRSEQYF.

This clonotype was seen many times. This chain links TRBV4-1 with TRBJ1-6, with D hard to call. This CDR3 region has 15 residues. Trimming removed 0 bases from V and 10 bases from J, with 13 bases in between. Germline CDR1 is MGHRA and CDR2 is YSYEKL. This CDR3 reads CASSQDVAERSPLHF. In DNA form, the CDR3 reads TGCGCCAGCAGCCAAGATGTCGCAGAAAGATCACCCCTCCACTTT.